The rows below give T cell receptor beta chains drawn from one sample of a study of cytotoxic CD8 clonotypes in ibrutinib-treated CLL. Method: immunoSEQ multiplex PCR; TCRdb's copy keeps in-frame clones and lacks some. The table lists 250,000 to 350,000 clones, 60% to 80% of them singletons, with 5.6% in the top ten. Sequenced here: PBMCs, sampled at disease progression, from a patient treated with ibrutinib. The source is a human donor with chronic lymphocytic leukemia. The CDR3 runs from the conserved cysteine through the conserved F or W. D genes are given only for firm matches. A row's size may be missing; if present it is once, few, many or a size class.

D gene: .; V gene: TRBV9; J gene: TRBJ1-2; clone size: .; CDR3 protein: CASSVVPRAIYGYTF; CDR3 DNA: TGTGCCAGCAGCGTAGTCCCACGAGCCATCTATGGCTACACCTTC
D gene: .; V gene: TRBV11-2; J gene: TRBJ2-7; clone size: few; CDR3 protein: CASREGSYEQYF; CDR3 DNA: TGTGCCAGCAGGGAGGGCTCCTACGAGCAGTACTTC
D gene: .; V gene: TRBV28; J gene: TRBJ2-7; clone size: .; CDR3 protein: CASSFRDTNFYEQYF; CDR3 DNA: TGTGCCAGCAGTTTCCGGGACACGAACTTCTACGAGCAGTACTTC
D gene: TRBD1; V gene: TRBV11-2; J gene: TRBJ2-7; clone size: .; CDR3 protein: CASSPDRGYEQYF; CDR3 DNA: TGTGCCAGCAGCCCGGACAGGGGCTACGAGCAGTACTTC
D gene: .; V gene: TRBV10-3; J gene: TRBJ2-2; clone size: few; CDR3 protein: CAISQGTGELFF; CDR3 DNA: TGTGCCATCAGTCAGGGTACCGGGGAGCTGTTTTTT
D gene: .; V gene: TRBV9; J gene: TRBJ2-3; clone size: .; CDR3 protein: CASSVSRVGTDTQYF; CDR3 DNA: TGTGCCAGCAGCGTATCGAGGGTTGGGACAGATACGCAGTATTTT
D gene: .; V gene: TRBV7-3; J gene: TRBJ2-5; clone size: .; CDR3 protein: CASSETSAGETQYF; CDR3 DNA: TGTGCCAGCAGCGAAACTAGTGCGGGAGAGACCCAGTACTTC
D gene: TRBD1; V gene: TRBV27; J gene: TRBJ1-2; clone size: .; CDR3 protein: CASSSVPLAGGMHYGYTF; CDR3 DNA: TGTGCCAGCAGTTCCGTCCCTCTAGCAGGGGGGATGCACTATGGCTACACCTTC
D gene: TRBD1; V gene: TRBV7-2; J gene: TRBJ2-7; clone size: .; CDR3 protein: CASSLSGTGGYEQYF; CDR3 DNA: TGTGCCAGCAGCTTATCGGGGACAGGGGGCTACGAGCAGTACTTC
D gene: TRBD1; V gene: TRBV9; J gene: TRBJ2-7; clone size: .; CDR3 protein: CASSVATGVYEQYF; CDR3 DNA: TGTGCCAGCAGCGTAGCAACAGGGGTATACGAGCAGTACTTC
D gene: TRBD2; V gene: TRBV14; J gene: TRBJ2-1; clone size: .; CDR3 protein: CASSQRGLAGYNEQFF; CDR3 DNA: TGTGCCAGCAGCCAAAGGGGACTAGCGGGATACAATGAGCAGTTCTTC
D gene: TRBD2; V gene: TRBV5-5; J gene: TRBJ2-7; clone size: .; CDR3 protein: CASSPLGSGRGEQYF; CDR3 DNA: TGTGCCAGCAGCCCCCTGGGAAGCGGGAGAGGCGAGCAGTACTTC
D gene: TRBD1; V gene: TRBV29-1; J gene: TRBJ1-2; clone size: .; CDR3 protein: CSARDRGPNRGGYTF; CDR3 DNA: TGCAGCGCCAGAGACAGGGGCCCCAATAGGGGTGGCTACACCTTC
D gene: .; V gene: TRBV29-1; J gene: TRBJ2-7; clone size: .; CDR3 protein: CSVWGGRSYEQYF; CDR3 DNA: TGCAGCGTTTGGGGGGGGCGCTCCTACGAGCAGTACTTC
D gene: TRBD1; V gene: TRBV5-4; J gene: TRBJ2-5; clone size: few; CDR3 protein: CASSRDSQETQYF; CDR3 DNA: TGTGCCAGCAGCCGGGACAGTCAAGAGACCCAGTACTTC
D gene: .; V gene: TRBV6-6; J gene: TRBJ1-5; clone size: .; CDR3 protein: CAIHPGGLNQPQHF; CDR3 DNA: TGTGCCATCCACCCGGGAGGGTTAAATCAGCCCCAGCATTTT
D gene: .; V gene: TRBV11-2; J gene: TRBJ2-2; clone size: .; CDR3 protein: CASSLIESPLRLFF; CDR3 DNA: TGTGCCAGCAGCTTAATCGAATCCCCTCTCCGGTTGTTTTTT
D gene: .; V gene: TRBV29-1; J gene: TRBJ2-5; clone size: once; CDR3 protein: CSVEDGGTQYF; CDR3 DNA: TGCAGCGTTGAAGATGGGGGCACCCAGTACTTC
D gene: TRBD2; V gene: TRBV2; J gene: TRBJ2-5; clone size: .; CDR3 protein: CASSGLGLAGEWETQYF; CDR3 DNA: TGTGCCAGCAGTGGATTGGGACTAGCGGGAGAATGGGAGACCCAGTACTTC
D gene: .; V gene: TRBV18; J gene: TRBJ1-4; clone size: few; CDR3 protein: CASSPSHQKLFF; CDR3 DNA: TGTGCCAGCTCACCGAGTCACCAAAAACTGTTTTTT
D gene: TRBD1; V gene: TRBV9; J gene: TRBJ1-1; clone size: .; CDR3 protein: CASSSHRGRTEAFF; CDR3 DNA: TGTGCCAGCAGCTCTCACAGGGGGCGGACTGAAGCTTTCTTT
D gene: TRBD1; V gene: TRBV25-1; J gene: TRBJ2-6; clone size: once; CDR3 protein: CASSDQDKGALANVLTF; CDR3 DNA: TGTGCCAGCAGTGATCAGGATAAGGGGGCCCTAGCCAACGTCCTGACTTTC
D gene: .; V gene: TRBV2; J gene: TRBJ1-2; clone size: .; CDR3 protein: CASSAEASNYGYTF; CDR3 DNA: TGTGCCAGCAGTGCGGAAGCCTCTAACTATGGCTACACCTTC
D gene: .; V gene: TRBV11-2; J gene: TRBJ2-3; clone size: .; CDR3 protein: CASSLVMDTQYF; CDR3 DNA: TGTGCCAGCAGCTTAGTTATGGATACGCAGTATTTT
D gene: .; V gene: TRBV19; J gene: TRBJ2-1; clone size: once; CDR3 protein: CASSIGVFREAPYNEQFF; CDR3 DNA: TGTGCCAGTAGTATTGGGGTTTTTCGGGAAGCCCCGTACAATGAGCAGTTCTTC
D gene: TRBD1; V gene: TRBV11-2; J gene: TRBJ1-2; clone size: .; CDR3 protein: CASSLAQGFGYTF; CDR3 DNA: TGTGCCAGCAGCTTAGCACAGGGGTTTGGCTACACCTTC
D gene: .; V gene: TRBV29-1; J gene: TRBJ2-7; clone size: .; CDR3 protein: CSVEDVGGSYEQYF; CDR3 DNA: TGCAGCGTTGAAGATGTAGGGGGGTCCTACGAGCAGTACTTC
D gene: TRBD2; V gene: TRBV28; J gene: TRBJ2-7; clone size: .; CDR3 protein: CASSTGTSGTKF; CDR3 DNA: TGTGCCAGCAGTACCGGGACTAGCGGGACCAAGTTC
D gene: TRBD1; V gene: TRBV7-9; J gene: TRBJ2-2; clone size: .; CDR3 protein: CASRTGLRELFF; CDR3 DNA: TGTGCCAGCAGGACAGGGCTCCGGGAGCTGTTTTTT
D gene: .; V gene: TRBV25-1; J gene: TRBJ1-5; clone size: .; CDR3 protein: CASSDGFSNQPQHF; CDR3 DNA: TGTGCCAGCAGTGATGGGTTTAGCAATCAGCCCCAGCATTTT
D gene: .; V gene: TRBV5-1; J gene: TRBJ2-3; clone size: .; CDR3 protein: CASSRLGDTQYF; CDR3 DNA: TGCGCCAGCAGCCGCTTGGGGGATACGCAGTATTTT
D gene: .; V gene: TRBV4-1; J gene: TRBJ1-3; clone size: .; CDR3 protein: CASSQDPGSGNTIYF; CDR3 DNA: TGCGCCAGCAGCCAAGATCCCGGTTCTGGAAACACCATATATTTT
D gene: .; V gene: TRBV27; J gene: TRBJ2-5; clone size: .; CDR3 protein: CASRRSGVRETQYF; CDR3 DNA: TGTGCCAGCCGACGCTCCGGGGTCAGGGAGACCCAGTACTTC
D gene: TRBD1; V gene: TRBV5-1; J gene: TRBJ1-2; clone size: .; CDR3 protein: CASSRGQGNYGYTF; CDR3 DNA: TGCGCCAGCAGCAGGGGACAGGGTAACTATGGCTACACCTTC
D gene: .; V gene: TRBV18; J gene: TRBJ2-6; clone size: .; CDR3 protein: CASSPLFLGANVLTF; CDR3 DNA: TGTGCCAGCTCACCACTTTTTCTTGGGGCCAACGTCCTGACTTTC
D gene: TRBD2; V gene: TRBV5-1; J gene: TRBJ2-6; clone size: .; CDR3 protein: CASTRTSGNDVLTF; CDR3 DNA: TGCGCCAGCACTAGGACTAGCGGGAATGACGTCCTGACTTTC
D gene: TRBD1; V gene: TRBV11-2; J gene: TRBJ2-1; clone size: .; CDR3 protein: CASSRLGQGLENEQFF; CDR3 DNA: TGTGCCAGCAGCCGCTTGGGACAGGGCCTTGAAAATGAGCAGTTCTTC
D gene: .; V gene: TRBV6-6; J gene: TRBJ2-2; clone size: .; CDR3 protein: CASNPPQVTGELFF; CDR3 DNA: TGTGCCAGCAACCCTCCACAGGTCACCGGGGAGCTGTTTTTT
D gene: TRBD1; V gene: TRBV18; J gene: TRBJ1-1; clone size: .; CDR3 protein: CASSDRGKGTEAFF; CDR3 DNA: TGTGCCAGCTCGGACAGGGGGAAAGGAACTGAAGCTTTCTTT
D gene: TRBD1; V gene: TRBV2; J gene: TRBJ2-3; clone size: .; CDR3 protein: CASRRGTGTDTQYF; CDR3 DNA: TGTGCCAGCAGGAGGGGGACAGGCACAGATACGCAGTATTTT
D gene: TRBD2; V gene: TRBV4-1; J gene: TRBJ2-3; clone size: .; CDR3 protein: CASSHGTSVFTDTQYF; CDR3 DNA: TGCGCCAGCAGCCATGGGACTAGCGTCTTCACAGATACGCAGTATTTT
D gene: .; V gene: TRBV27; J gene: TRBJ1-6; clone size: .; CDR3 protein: CASSLWSYNSPLHF; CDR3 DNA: TGTGCCAGCAGTTTATGGTCCTATAATTCACCCCTCCACTTT
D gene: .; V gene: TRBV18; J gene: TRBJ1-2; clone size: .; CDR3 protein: CASSLEQGTGYTF; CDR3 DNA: TGTGCCAGCTCACTAGAACAGGGAACTGGCTACACCTTC
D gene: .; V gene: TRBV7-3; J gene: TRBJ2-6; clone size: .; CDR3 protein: CASSLYNLGWAGANVLTF; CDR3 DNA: TGTGCCAGCAGCTTATATAACCTGGGTTGGGCTGGGGCCAACGTCCTGACTTTC
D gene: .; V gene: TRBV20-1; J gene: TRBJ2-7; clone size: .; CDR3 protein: CSAQGGAEQYF; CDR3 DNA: TGCAGTGCTCAGGGGGGCGCCGAGCAGTACTTC
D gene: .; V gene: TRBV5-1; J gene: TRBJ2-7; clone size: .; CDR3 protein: CASSLKGYEQYF; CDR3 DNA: TGCGCCAGCAGCTTGAAGGGTTACGAGCAGTACTTC
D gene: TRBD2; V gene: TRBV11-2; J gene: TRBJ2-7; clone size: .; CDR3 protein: CASSLILAGVYEQYF; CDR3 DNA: TGTGCCAGCAGCTTAATCCTAGCGGGGGTATACGAGCAGTACTTC
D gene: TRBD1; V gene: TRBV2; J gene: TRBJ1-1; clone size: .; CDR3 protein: CASSEGQGRTSEAFF; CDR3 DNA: TGTGCCAGCAGTGAGGGACAGGGTAGAACAAGTGAAGCTTTCTTT
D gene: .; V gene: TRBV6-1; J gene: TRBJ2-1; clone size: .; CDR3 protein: CASSAEGSGNEQFF; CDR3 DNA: TGTGCCAGCAGTGCGGAGGGGAGTGGGAATGAGCAGTTCTTC
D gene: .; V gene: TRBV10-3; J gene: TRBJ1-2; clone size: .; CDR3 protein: CATRGVGDGYTF; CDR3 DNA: TGTGCCACTCGCGGGGTGGGGGATGGCTACACCTTC
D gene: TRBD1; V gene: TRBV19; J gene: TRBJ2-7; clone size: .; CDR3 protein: CASSISSVGTGDTEQYF; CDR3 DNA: TGTGCCAGTAGTATCTCTTCGGTCGGGACAGGTGATACAGAGCAGTACTTC
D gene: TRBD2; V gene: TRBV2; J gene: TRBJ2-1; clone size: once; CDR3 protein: CASRRTSYNEQFF; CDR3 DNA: TGTGCCAGCAGGCGGACTAGTTACAATGAGCAGTTCTTC
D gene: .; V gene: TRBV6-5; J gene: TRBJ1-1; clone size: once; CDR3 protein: CASSYGGKPEAFF; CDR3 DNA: TGTGCCAGCAGTTACGGGGGCAAGCCTGAAGCTTTCTTT
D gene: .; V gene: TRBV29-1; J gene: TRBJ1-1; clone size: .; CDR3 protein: CSVEVAGTNTEAFF; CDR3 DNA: TGCAGCGTTGAGGTCGCAGGGACGAACACTGAAGCTTTCTTT
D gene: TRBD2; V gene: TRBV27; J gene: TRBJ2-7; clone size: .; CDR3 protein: CASSTDPSGRGYF; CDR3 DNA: TGTGCCAGCAGTACCGACCCCAGCGGGAGGGGATACTTC